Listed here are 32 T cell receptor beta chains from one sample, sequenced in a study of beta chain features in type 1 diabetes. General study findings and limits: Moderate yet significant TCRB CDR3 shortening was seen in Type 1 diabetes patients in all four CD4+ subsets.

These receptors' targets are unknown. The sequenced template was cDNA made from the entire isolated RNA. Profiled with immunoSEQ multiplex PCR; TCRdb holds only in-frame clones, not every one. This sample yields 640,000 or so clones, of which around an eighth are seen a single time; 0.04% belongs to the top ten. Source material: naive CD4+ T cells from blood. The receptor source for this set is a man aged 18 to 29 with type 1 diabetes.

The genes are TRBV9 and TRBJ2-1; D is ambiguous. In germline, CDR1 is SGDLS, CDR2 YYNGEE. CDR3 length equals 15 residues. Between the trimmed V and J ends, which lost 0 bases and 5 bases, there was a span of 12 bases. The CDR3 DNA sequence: TGTGCCAGCAGCGTAGGGGCCCTATCCCACAATGAGCAGTTCTTC. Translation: CASSVGALSHNEQFF.

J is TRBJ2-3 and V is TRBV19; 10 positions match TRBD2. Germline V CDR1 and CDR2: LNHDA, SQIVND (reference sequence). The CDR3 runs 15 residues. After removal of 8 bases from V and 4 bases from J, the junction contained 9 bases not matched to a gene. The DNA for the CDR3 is TGTGCCAGTCACGAACTAGCGGGAAGTTCAGATACGCAGTATTTT. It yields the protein CASHELAGSSDTQYF.

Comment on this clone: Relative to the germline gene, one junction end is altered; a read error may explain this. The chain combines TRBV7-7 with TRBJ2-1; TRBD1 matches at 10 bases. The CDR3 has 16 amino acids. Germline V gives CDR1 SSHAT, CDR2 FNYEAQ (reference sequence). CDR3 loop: CASSLNPGQGYNEQFF. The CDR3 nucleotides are TGTGCTAGCAGCCTTAACCCGGGACAGGGGTACAATGAGCAGTTCTTC.

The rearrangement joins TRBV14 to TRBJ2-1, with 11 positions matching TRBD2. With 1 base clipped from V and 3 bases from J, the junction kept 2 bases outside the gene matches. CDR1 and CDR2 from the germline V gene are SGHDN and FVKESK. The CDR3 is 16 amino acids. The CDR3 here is CASSQAGLADYNEQFF. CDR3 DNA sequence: TGTGCCAGCAGCCAAGCGGGACTAGCGGACTACAATGAGCAGTTCTTC.

CDR3 sequence (DNA): TGTGCCAGCAGCTTGGGGGAGAAGACTGAAGCTTTCTTT. Its translation is CASSLGEKTEAFF. This chain connects TRBV5-4 to TRBJ1-1; no firm D call. Germline values: CDR1 SGHNT, CDR2 YYREEE (reference sequence). Trimming pared 0 bases from V and 5 bases from J, leaving 8 bases between. CDR3 length: 13 amino acids.

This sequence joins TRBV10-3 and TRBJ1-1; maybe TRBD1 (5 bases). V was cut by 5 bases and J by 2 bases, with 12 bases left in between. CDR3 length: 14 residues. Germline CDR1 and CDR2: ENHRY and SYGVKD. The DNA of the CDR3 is TGTGCCATCAGTTACCGGGGGGACAACACTGAAGCTTTCTTT. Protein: CAISYRGDNTEAFF.

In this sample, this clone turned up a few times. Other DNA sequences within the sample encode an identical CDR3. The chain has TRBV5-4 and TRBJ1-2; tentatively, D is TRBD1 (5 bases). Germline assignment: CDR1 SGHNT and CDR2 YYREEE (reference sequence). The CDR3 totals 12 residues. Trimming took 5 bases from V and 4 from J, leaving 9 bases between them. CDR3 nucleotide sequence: TGTGCCAGCAGTAGGGACGGCTATGGCTACACCTTC. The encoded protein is CASSRDGYGYTF.

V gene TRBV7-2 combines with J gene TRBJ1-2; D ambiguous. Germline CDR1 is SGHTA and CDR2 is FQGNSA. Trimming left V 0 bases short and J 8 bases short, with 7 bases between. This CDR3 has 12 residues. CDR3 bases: TGTGCCAGCAGCTTAGCGCAATTGGGCTACACCTTC. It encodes CASSLAQLGYTF.

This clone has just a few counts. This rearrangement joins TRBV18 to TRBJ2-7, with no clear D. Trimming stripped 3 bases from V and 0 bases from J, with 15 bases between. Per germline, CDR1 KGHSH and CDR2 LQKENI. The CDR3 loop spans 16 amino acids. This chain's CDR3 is CASSPMAGRSSYEQYF. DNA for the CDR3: TGTGCCAGCTCACCGATGGCAGGAAGGAGCTCCTACGAGCAGTACTTC. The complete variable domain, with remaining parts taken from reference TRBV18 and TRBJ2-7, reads NAGVMQNPRHLVRRRGQEARLRCSPMKGHSHVYWYRQLPEEGLKFMVYLQKENIIDESGMPKERFSAEFPKEGPSILRIQQVVRGDSAAYFCASSPMAGRSSYEQYFGPGTRLTVT.

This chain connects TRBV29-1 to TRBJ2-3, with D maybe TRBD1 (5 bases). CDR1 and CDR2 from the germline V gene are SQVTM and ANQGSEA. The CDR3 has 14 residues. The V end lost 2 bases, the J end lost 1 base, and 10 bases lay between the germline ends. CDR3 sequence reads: CSVERAQGTDTQYF. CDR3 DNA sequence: TGCAGCGTTGAAAGGGCACAGGGCACAGATACGCAGTATTTT.

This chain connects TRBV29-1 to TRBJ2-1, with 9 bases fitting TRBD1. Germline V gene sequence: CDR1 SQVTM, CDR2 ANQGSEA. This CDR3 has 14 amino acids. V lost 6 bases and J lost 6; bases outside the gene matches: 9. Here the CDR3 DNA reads TGCAGCGTCTCCGGGACAGGGTTGATCAATGAGCAGTTCTTC. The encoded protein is CSVSGTGLINEQFF.

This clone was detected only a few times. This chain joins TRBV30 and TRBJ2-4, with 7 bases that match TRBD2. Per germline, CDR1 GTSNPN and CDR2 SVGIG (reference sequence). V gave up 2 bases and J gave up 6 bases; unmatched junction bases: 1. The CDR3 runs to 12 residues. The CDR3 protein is CAWSSGGNIQYF. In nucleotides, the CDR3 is TGTGCCTGGAGTTCGGGAGGAAACATTCAGTACTTC.

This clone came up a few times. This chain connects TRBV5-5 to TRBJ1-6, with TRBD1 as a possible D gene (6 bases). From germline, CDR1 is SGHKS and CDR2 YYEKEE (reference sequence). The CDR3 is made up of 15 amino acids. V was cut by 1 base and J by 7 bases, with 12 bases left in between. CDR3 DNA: TGTGCCAGCAGCTTGTATACAGGGTCGAATTCACCCCTCCACTTT. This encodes CASSLYTGSNSPLHF.

CDR3 residues: CASSPLDKTVQQYF. CDR3 DNA sequence: TGTGCCAGCAGCCCCCTGGACAAGACAGTTCAACAGTACTTC. The V call is TRBV14, the J call TRBJ2-4; TRBD1 might be the D (5 bases). Germline assignment: CDR1 SGHDN and CDR2 FVKESK. CDR3 length equals 14 residues. Trimming removed 4 bases from V and 13 bases from J, with 20 bases in between.

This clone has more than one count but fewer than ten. The CDR3 region is CASSFQGRETQYF. CDR3 nucleotide sequence: TGTGCCAGCAGTTTCCAGGGTCGAGAGACCCAGTACTTC. The chain couples TRBV28 to TRBJ2-5; possibly TRBD1 for D (5 bases). CDR3 length equals 13 residues. Germline V gene data show CDR1 as MDHEN and CDR2 as SYDVKM. Between the trimmed V and J ends, which lost 3 bases and 4 bases, there was a span of 9 bases. Filled out from reference TRBV28 and TRBJ2-5, the complete variable domain reads DVKVTQSSRYLVKRTGEKVFLECVQDMDHENMFWYRQDPGLGLRLIYFSYDVKMKEKGDIPEGYSVSREKKERFSLILESASTNQTSMYLCASSFQGRETQYFGPGTRLLVL.

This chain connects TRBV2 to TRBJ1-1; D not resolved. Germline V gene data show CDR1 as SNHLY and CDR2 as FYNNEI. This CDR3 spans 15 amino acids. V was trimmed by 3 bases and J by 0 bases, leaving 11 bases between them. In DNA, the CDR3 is TGTGCCAGCAGTGAGGCGCTCCGGATGAACACTGAAGCTTTCTTT. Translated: CASSEALRMNTEAFF.

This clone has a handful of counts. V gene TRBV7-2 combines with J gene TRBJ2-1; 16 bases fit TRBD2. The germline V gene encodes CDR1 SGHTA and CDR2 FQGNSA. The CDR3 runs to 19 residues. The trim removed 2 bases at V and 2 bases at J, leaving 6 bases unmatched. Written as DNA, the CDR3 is TGTGCCAGCAGCTTAAGGGGACTAGCGGGAGGGCCTACCTACAATGAGCAGTTCTTC. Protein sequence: CASSLRGLAGGPTYNEQFF.

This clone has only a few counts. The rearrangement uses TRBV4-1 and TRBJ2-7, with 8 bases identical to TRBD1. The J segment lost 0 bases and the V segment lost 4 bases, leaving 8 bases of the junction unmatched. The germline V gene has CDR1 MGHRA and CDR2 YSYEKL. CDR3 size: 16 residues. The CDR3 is CASSRSQGASSYEQYF. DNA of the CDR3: TGCGCCAGCAGCCGTAGCCAGGGGGCAAGCTCCTACGAGCAGTACTTC.

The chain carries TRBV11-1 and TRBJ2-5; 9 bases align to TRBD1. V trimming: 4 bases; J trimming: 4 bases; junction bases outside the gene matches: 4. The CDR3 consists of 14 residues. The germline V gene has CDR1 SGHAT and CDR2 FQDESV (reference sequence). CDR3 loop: CASSSGQGRETQYF. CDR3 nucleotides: TGTGCCAGCAGCTCAGGACAGGGGCGAGAGACCCAGTACTTC. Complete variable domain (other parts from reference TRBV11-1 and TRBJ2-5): EAEVAQSPRYKITEKSQAVAFWCDPISGHATLYWYRQILGQGPELLVQFQDESVVDDSQLPKDRFSAERLKGVDSTLKIQPAELGDSAMYLCASSSGQGRETQYFGPGTRLLVL.

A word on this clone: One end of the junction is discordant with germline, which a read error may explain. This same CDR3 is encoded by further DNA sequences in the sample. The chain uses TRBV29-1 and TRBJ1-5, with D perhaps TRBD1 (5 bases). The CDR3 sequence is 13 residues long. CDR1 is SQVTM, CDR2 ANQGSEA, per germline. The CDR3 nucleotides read TGCAGCGTTAGTGGGGGGACCAATCAGCCCCAGCATTTC. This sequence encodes CSVSGGTNQPQHF. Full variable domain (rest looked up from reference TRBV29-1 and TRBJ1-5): SAVISQKPSRDICQRGTSLTIQCQVDSQVTMMFWYRQQPGQSLTLIATANQGSEATYESGFVIDKFPISRPNLTFSTLTVSNMSPEDSSIYLCSVSGGTNQPQHFGDGTRLSIL.

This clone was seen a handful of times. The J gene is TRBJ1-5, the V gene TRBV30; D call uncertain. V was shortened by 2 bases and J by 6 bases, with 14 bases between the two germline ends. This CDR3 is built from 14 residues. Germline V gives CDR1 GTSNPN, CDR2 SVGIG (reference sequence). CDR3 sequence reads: CAWSPGLPPQPQHF. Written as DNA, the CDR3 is TGTGCCTGGAGTCCCGGACTGCCGCCTCAGCCCCAGCATTTT.

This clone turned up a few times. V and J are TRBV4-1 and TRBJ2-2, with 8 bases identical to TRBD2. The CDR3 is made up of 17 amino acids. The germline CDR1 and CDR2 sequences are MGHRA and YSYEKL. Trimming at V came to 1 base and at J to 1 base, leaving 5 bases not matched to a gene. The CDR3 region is CASSQGSLAGNTGELFF. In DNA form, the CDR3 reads TGCGCCAGCAGCCAAGGCAGTCTAGCGGGGAACACCGGGGAGCTGTTTTTT.

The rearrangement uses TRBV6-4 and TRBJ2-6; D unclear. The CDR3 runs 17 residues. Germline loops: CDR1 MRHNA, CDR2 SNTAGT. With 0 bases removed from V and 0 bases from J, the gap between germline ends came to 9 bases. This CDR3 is CASSDSRRSSGANVLTF. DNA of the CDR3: TGTGCCAGCAGTGACTCCAGACGTAGCTCTGGGGCCAACGTCCTGACTTTC.

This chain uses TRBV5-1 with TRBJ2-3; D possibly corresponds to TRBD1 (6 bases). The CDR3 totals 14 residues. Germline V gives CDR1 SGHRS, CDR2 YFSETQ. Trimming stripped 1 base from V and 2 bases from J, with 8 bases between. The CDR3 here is CASSLYRDTDTQYF. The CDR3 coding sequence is TGCGCCAGCAGCTTGTACAGGGACACAGATACGCAGTATTTT.

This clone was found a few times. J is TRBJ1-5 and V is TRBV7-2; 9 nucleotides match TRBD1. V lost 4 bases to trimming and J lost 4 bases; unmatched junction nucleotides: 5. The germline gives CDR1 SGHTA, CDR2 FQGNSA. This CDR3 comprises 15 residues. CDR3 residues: CASSSGQGNNQPQHF. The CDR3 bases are TGTGCCAGCAGCTCGGGACAGGGAAATAATCAGCCCCAGCATTTT.

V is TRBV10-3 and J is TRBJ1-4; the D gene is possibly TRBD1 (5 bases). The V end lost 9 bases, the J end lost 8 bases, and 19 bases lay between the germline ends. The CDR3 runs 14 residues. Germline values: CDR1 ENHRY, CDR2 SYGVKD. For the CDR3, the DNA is TGTGCCATGAGCCGGGACCTGGGAGAGGAAAAACTGTTTTTT. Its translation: CAMSRDLGEEKLFF.

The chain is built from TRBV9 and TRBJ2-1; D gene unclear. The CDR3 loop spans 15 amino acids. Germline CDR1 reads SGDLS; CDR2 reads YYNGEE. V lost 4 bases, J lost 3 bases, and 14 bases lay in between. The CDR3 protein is CASSPRAGDYNEQFF. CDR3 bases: TGTGCCAGCAGCCCCCGGGCAGGAGACTACAATGAGCAGTTCTTC.

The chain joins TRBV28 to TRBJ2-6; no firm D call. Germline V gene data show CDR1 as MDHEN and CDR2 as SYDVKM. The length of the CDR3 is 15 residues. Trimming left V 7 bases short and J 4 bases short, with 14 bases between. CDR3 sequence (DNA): TGTGCCAGCACGGCCCCGCCTCGGGGGGCCAACGTCCTGACTTTC. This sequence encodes CASTAPPRGANVLTF.

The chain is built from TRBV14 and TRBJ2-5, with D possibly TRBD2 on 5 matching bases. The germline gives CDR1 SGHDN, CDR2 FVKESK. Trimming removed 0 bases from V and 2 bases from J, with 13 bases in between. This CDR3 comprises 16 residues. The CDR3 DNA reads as TGTGCCAGCAGCCAAGATGAGGGAAGGATACAAGAGACCCAGTACTTC. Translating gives CASSQDEGRIQETQYF.

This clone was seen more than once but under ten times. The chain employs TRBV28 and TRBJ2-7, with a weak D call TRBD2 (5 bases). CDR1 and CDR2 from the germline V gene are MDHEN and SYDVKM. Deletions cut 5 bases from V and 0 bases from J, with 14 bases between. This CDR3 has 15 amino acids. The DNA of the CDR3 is TGTGCCAGCAGTGGCACGGGATCAGCCTCCTACGAGCAGTACTTC. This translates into CASSGTGSASYEQYF.

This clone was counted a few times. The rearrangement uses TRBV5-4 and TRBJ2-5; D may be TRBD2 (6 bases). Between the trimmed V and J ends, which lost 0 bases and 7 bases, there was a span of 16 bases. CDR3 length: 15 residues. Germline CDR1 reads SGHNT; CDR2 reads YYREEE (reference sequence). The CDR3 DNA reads TGTGCCAGCAGCTTGGCTAGCGATGTAAAGTGGACCCAGTACTTC. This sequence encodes CASSLASDVKWTQYF.

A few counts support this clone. DNA for the CDR3: TGTGCCAGCAGTGAGGGGATATTTGAGGCCAACGTCCTGACTTTC. Amino acid sequence: CASSEGIFEANVLTF. The V and J genes are TRBV2 and TRBJ2-6, with D uncertain. V gave up 3 bases and J gave up 6 bases, with 12 bases separating them. There are 15 residues in the CDR3. Per germline, CDR1 SNHLY and CDR2 FYNNEI.